The following is a TCR beta chain sequence with its context. This clonotype has just a few counts. The antigen it binds to is not known. Base qualities are missing; no much larger clone stands one base away. This record belongs to a study of T-cell memory formation after mild COVID-19 (dated by TCRdb to about 2021). Context from the whole study: TCR sequence clusters from the two donors were largely donor specific. In a couple of donors, T-cell clones that expanded and contracted after mild COVID-19 were tracked by sequencing TCRalpha and TCRbeta repertoires over time. Two young, previously healthy adult volunteers, one female and one male, were included in the cohort. The investigation overall reported the following: Clones contracting from day 15 to 85 had balanced CD4/CD8 phenotypes, while a second wave expanding from day 15 to 37 was biased towards CD4+. The detection of some responding clones in pre-infection memory suggests that pre-existing cross-reactive memory T cells joined the SARS-CoV-2 response. SARS-CoV-2 specificity was not confirmed for the second-wave clones peaking on day 37. The study covered only two mild cases, and larger cohorts including severe cases with pre-infection samples were considered necessary. Contracting CD4+ clones turned up mainly in the CM and EM memory subsets, whereas EMRA was where CD8+ clones were enriched.

The V and J ends are trimmed by 0 bases and 6 bases, leaving 13 bases between them. Looking up the germline V gene yields CDR1 SGHRS and CDR2 YFSETQ. Measured from the cysteine to the phenylalanine, the CDR3 is 15 residues long. The DNA shown is the 45-base CDR3, in frame from base 1. TCRdb shows the sequencer as Illumina NovaSeq 6000. Using 5'RACE with constant-segment primers, TCRalpha and TCRbeta cDNA libraries were constructed, with sample barcodes and unique molecular identifiers added in the process. Trizol reagent was used to extract RNA from every sample. Libraries were amplified in two PCR steps, with a second sample barcode and Illumina TruSeq adapters added in the second step. Libraries were sequenced on an Illumina NovaSeq with 2 x 150 bp paired-end reads. In the paper's pipeline: Reads were demultiplexed and collapsed into UMI-guided consensus sequences with migec v1.2.7. Using mixcr v2.1.11, UMI consensuses were aligned to TRA and TRB V and J templates and then assembled into clonotypes. A clonotype was counted as expanded or contracted only if both edgeR and NoisET called the change significant, with noise models trained on biological replicates. For edgeR calls, the thresholds were a false discovery rate-adjusted p below 0.01 and a log2 fold-change of 1. As an exploratory analysis of dynamics, PCA with hierarchical clustering was applied to max-normalized trajectories of the 1000 most abundant clonotypes. Separately sequenced CD4+ and CD8+ repertoires were used to assign the CD4 or CD8 phenotype of responding clones. TCRdb reran the public reads through fastp at Q25 and MiXCR, keeping productive beta chains. Rows matching on CDR3 protein sequence are summarized as one entry with the most common DNA and genes. The V and J calls were not made by the authors but by TCRdb's processing. Present in this sample are some 290,000 distinct CDR3 sequences, roughly 16% of which were seen just once. The biggest ten clones account for roughly 20% of the sample.

Ficoll-Paque density gradient centrifugation was the method used to isolate PBMCs. The chain uses TRBV5-1 and TRBJ2-1; the D region possibly corresponds to TRBD1 (5 bases align). The receptor comes from a young man who had mild COVID-19 (a few samples of this study predate the infection). The sample titles of this study are shuffled in the database, so cell type and time point are left out; the donor was told from shared clones. The sequenced sample was PBMCs or a T cell subset sorted from them (not recorded which). The DNA reads TGCGCCAGCAGCTTGGTCAGGGATATATTCAATGAGCAGTTCTTC. The resulting protein is CASSLVRDIFNEQFF.